These T cell receptor beta chains were read from a single sample in a study of T cell changes during pregnancy in multiple sclerosis. The repertoire was sequenced with immunoSEQ multiplex PCR; TCRdb's copy has only in-frame clones and lacks some. The sample yields about 59,000 clones, approximately 93% seen once. The source material was CD8+ T cells from peripheral blood mononuclear cells, sampled in the third trimester of pregnancy. These receptor sequences come from a female donor with multiple sclerosis, enrolled in a pregnancy study. The CDR3 runs from the conserved cysteine through the conserved F or W. A D gene is named only where the DNA matches it firmly. Rows give clone size only sometimes, using once, few, many, or a class for an expanded clone.

cdr3_aa: CASSWDRVGNTEAFF; cdr3_nt: TGTGCCAGCAGTTGGGACAGGGTGGGGAACACTGAAGCTTTCTTT; j_call: TRBJ1-1; d_call: TRBD1; v_call: TRBV6-6; clone_size: .
cdr3_aa: CASSQVLGFNQPQHF; cdr3_nt: TGCGCCAGCAGCCAAGTACTAGGGTTCAATCAGCCCCAGCATTTT; j_call: TRBJ1-5; d_call: .; v_call: TRBV4-3; clone_size: .
cdr3_aa: CASSLETSGSTDTQYF; cdr3_nt: TGTGCCAGCAGCTTGGAGACTAGCGGGAGCACAGATACGCAGTATTTT; j_call: TRBJ2-3; d_call: TRBD2; v_call: TRBV7-6; clone_size: once
cdr3_aa: CASTTGTGGEQPQHF; cdr3_nt: TGTGCCAGCACCACCGGGACAGGGGGTGAACAGCCCCAGCATTTT; j_call: TRBJ1-5; d_call: TRBD1; v_call: TRBV6-1; clone_size: .
cdr3_aa: CSAETGDKQETQYF; cdr3_nt: TGCAGCGCGGAAACAGGGGACAAACAAGAGACCCAGTACTTC; j_call: TRBJ2-5; d_call: TRBD1; v_call: TRBV29-1; clone_size: .
cdr3_aa: CAWSVPGTSGSLYNEQFF; cdr3_nt: TGTGCCTGGAGTGTACCCGGGACTAGCGGGAGTCTCTACAATGAGCAGTTCTTC; j_call: TRBJ2-1; d_call: TRBD2; v_call: TRBV30; clone_size: .
cdr3_aa: CASSPGQYLQETQYF; cdr3_nt: TGTGCCAGCAGTCCGGGACAGTACCTTCAAGAGACCCAGTACTTC; j_call: TRBJ2-5; d_call: TRBD1; v_call: TRBV27; clone_size: .
cdr3_aa: CASSRAGDTYEQYF; cdr3_nt: TGTGCCAGCAGCCGGGCGGGGGATACCTACGAGCAGTACTTC; j_call: TRBJ2-7; d_call: TRBD2; v_call: TRBV16; clone_size: .
cdr3_aa: CAWSVASGSYEQYF; cdr3_nt: TGTGCCTGGAGTGTCGCTAGCGGGAGCTACGAGCAGTACTTC; j_call: TRBJ2-7; d_call: TRBD2; v_call: TRBV30; clone_size: .
cdr3_aa: CASSQGQGAYEQYF; cdr3_nt: TGCGCCAGCAGCCAGGGACAGGGGGCCTACGAGCAGTACTTC; j_call: TRBJ2-7; d_call: TRBD1; v_call: TRBV4-1; clone_size: once
cdr3_aa: CASSEGAGNQPQHF; cdr3_nt: TGTGCCAGCAGTGAAGGGGCAGGTAATCAGCCCCAGCATTTT; j_call: TRBJ1-5; d_call: .; v_call: TRBV25-1; clone_size: .
cdr3_aa: CASSFGGTYGYTF; cdr3_nt: TGTGCCAGCAGTTTTGGCGGTACCTATGGCTACACCTTC; j_call: TRBJ1-2; d_call: .; v_call: TRBV6-5; clone_size: .
cdr3_aa: CASSYSVTGELFF; cdr3_nt: TGTGCCAGCAGTTACTCCGTCACCGGGGAGCTGTTTTTT; j_call: TRBJ2-2; d_call: .; v_call: TRBV6-5; clone_size: .
cdr3_aa: CASSHGAAGRGYEQYF; cdr3_nt: TGTGCCAGCAGCCACGGAGCTGCCGGGCGGGGATACGAGCAGTACTTC; j_call: TRBJ2-7; d_call: .; v_call: TRBV14; clone_size: .
cdr3_aa: CASSGGTGEYEQYF; cdr3_nt: TGTGCCAGCAGCGGGGGGACAGGGGAGTACGAGCAGTACTTC; j_call: TRBJ2-7; d_call: TRBD1; v_call: TRBV11-2; clone_size: .
cdr3_aa: CSVRQGKTEAFF; cdr3_nt: TGCAGCGTACGACAGGGAAAAACTGAAGCTTTCTTT; j_call: TRBJ1-1; d_call: TRBD1; v_call: TRBV29-1; clone_size: .
cdr3_aa: CASSLLAGEKYEQYF; cdr3_nt: TGTGCCAGCAGTTTACTAGCGGGAGAGAAGTACGAGCAGTACTTC; j_call: TRBJ2-7; d_call: TRBD2; v_call: TRBV27; clone_size: .
cdr3_aa: CASSLAGNQPQHF; cdr3_nt: TGTGCCAGCAGCTTGGCGGGGAATCAGCCCCAGCATTTT; j_call: TRBJ1-5; d_call: .; v_call: TRBV5-5; clone_size: .
cdr3_aa: CASSESGFSNYGYTF; cdr3_nt: TGTGCCAGCAGCGAGTCGGGGTTTTCTAACTATGGCTACACCTTC; j_call: TRBJ1-2; d_call: .; v_call: TRBV9; clone_size: .
cdr3_aa: CTSSQDWTGGAGANVLTF; cdr3_nt: TGCACCAGCAGCCAAGATTGGACAGGGGGCGCGGGGGCCAACGTCCTGACTTTC; j_call: TRBJ2-6; d_call: .; v_call: TRBV1; clone_size: .
cdr3_aa: CASSLDRNYGYTF; cdr3_nt: TGTGCCAGCAGCTTAGACAGAAACTATGGCTACACCTTC; j_call: TRBJ1-2; d_call: .; v_call: TRBV11-3; clone_size: once
cdr3_aa: CASRPRGVTSYEQYF; cdr3_nt: TGCGCCAGCAGACCCCGGGGGGTCACCTCCTACGAGCAGTACTTC; j_call: TRBJ2-7; d_call: TRBD2; v_call: TRBV5-1; clone_size: .
cdr3_aa: CASSTPGGQETQYF; cdr3_nt: TGTGCCAGCAGCACCCCAGGGGGGCAAGAGACCCAGTACTTC; j_call: TRBJ2-5; d_call: .; v_call: TRBV5-4; clone_size: few
cdr3_aa: CASSFGPRGTTGELFF; cdr3_nt: TGTGCCAGCAGCTTCGGGCCCAGGGGAACCACCGGGGAGCTGTTTTTT; j_call: TRBJ2-2; d_call: .; v_call: TRBV7-9; clone_size: once
cdr3_aa: CASSQQVTSNQPQHF; cdr3_nt: TGTGCCAGCAGCCAACAGGTCACTAGCAATCAGCCCCAGCATTTT; j_call: TRBJ1-5; d_call: .; v_call: TRBV6-5; clone_size: .
cdr3_aa: CSVEVGGGGYTF; cdr3_nt: TGCAGCGTTGAGGTAGGGGGCGGTGGCTACACCTTC; j_call: TRBJ1-2; d_call: TRBD1; v_call: TRBV29-1; clone_size: .
cdr3_aa: CASSLVASGRLGYNEQFF; cdr3_nt: TGCGCCAGCAGCTTGGTGGCTAGCGGTCGCCTAGGCTACAATGAGCAGTTCTTC; j_call: TRBJ2-1; d_call: TRBD2; v_call: TRBV5-1; clone_size: .
cdr3_aa: CASSQSGGFYNEQFF; cdr3_nt: TGCGCCAGCAGCCAGAGCGGGGGGTTCTACAATGAGCAGTTCTTC; j_call: TRBJ2-1; d_call: TRBD2; v_call: TRBV4-1; clone_size: .
cdr3_aa: CSVEGTQPSATTDTQYF; cdr3_nt: TGCAGCGTTGAAGGGACACAACCCAGCGCAACCACAGATACGCAGTATTTT; j_call: TRBJ2-3; d_call: .; v_call: TRBV29-1; clone_size: .
cdr3_aa: CASRPQNLAEGEQFF; cdr3_nt: TGTGCCAGCCGTCCCCAAAATCTGGCGGAGGGTGAGCAGTTCTTC; j_call: TRBJ2-1; d_call: .; v_call: TRBV7-9; clone_size: .
cdr3_aa: CASSARASGRYEQYF; cdr3_nt: TGTGCCAGCAGCGCCCGGGCTAGCGGGAGATACGAGCAGTACTTC; j_call: TRBJ2-7; d_call: TRBD2; v_call: TRBV13; clone_size: .
cdr3_aa: CASSLMGTGAYSGNTIYF; cdr3_nt: TGTGCCAGCAGCCTCATGGGGACAGGTGCTTACTCTGGAAACACCATATATTTT; j_call: TRBJ1-3; d_call: TRBD1; v_call: TRBV7-8; clone_size: .
cdr3_aa: CASTRTREGPQNTGELFF; cdr3_nt: TGTGCCAGCACCCGAACGCGGGAGGGCCCTCAGAACACCGGGGAGCTGTTTTTT; j_call: TRBJ2-2; d_call: TRBD2; v_call: TRBV9; clone_size: .
cdr3_aa: CASSGSGRAISYNEQFF; cdr3_nt: TGTGCCAGCAGCGGTAGCGGGAGGGCCATCTCCTACAATGAGCAGTTCTTC; j_call: TRBJ2-1; d_call: TRBD2; v_call: TRBV7-6; clone_size: .
cdr3_aa: CASREPTWEKLFF; cdr3_nt: TGTGCCAGCAGGGAGCCTACTTGGGAAAAACTGTTTTTT; j_call: TRBJ1-4; d_call: .; v_call: TRBV6-6; clone_size: once
cdr3_aa: CASSYRTTGTDEQFF; cdr3_nt: TGTGCCAGCAGTTACCGTACAACAGGGACAGATGAGCAGTTCTTC; j_call: TRBJ2-1; d_call: TRBD1; v_call: TRBV6-5; clone_size: .
cdr3_aa: CASNTGTSFYEQFF; cdr3_nt: TGCGCCAGCAACACCGGGACTAGCTTCTATGAGCAGTTCTTC; j_call: TRBJ2-1; d_call: TRBD2; v_call: TRBV10-1; clone_size: once
cdr3_aa: CASSLDGGGYTF; cdr3_nt: TGTGCCAGCAGTTTAGATGGGGGCGGCTACACCTTC; j_call: TRBJ1-2; d_call: .; v_call: TRBV27; clone_size: few
cdr3_aa: CASSREGGGQPQHF; cdr3_nt: TGTGCCAGCTCACGCGAAGGGGGTGGTCAGCCCCAGCATTTT; j_call: TRBJ1-5; d_call: .; v_call: TRBV18; clone_size: .
cdr3_aa: CASSSIPIQYGTQYF; cdr3_nt: TGTGCCAGCAGTAGTATTCCAATCCAGTATGGGACCCAGTACTTC; j_call: TRBJ2-5; d_call: .; v_call: TRBV27; clone_size: .
cdr3_aa: CSVERGDTGWYNEQFF; cdr3_nt: TGCAGCGTTGAAAGAGGGGACACTGGCTGGTACAATGAGCAGTTCTTC; j_call: TRBJ2-1; d_call: .; v_call: TRBV29-1; clone_size: .
cdr3_aa: CSVALTTGELFF; cdr3_nt: TGCAGCGTTGCATTGACAACCGGGGAGCTGTTTTTT; j_call: TRBJ2-2; d_call: .; v_call: TRBV29-1; clone_size: .
cdr3_aa: CASSNRGEPNSPLHF; cdr3_nt: TGTGCCAGCAGTAACAGGGGTGAGCCTAATTCACCCCTCCACTTT; j_call: TRBJ1-6; d_call: TRBD1; v_call: TRBV7-9; clone_size: .
cdr3_aa: CASRPRDRGEQYF; cdr3_nt: TGTGCCAGCAGACCTCGGGACAGGGGCGAGCAGTACTTC; j_call: TRBJ2-7; d_call: TRBD1; v_call: TRBV28; clone_size: .
cdr3_aa: CASSLRTGTTNEKLFF; cdr3_nt: TGTGCCAGCAGTTTAAGGACAGGGACAACTAATGAAAAACTGTTTTTT; j_call: TRBJ1-4; d_call: TRBD1; v_call: TRBV27; clone_size: .
cdr3_aa: CASSLLRESYNEQFF; cdr3_nt: TGTGCCAGCAGCCTATTGCGGGAGAGCTACAATGAGCAGTTCTTC; j_call: TRBJ2-1; d_call: TRBD2; v_call: TRBV7-6; clone_size: .
cdr3_aa: CASSSRDSDYEQYF; cdr3_nt: TGCGCCAGCAGTTCTCGGGACAGTGATTACGAGCAGTACTTC; j_call: TRBJ2-7; d_call: TRBD1; v_call: TRBV5-1; clone_size: .
cdr3_aa: CASSLAGGYTGELFF; cdr3_nt: TGTGCCAGCAGCTTAGCGGGAGGCTACACCGGGGAGCTGTTTTTT; j_call: TRBJ2-2; d_call: TRBD2; v_call: TRBV28; clone_size: .
cdr3_aa: CASSFGGQGLSQPQHF; cdr3_nt: TGTGCCAGCAGTTTCGGGGGGCAGGGGTTAAGTCAGCCCCAGCATTTT; j_call: TRBJ1-5; d_call: .; v_call: TRBV27; clone_size: .
cdr3_aa: CASSYGVTATNEKLFF; cdr3_nt: TGTGCCAGCAGTTACGGGGTGACAGCAACTAATGAAAAACTGTTTTTT; j_call: TRBJ1-4; d_call: .; v_call: TRBV6-5; clone_size: .
cdr3_aa: CASAGTGNTGELFF; cdr3_nt: TGTGCCAGCGCTGGGACAGGGAACACCGGGGAGCTGTTTTTT; j_call: TRBJ2-2; d_call: TRBD1; v_call: TRBV5-6; clone_size: .
cdr3_aa: CASSQVRGPGNTIYF; cdr3_nt: TGCGCCAGCAGCCAAGTGCGGGGTCCTGGAAACACCATATATTTT; j_call: TRBJ1-3; d_call: .; v_call: TRBV4-1; clone_size: .
cdr3_aa: CASSFKGPEQYF; cdr3_nt: TGTGCCAGCAGTTTCAAGGGGCCCGAGCAGTACTTC; j_call: TRBJ2-7; d_call: .; v_call: TRBV6-6; clone_size: .
cdr3_aa: CSVTGWNTEAFF; cdr3_nt: TGCAGCGTGACAGGATGGAACACTGAAGCTTTCTTT; j_call: TRBJ1-1; d_call: .; v_call: TRBV29-1; clone_size: .
cdr3_aa: CASSRTGDYIQPQHF; cdr3_nt: TGTGCCAGCAGCCGGACAGGGGATTATATTCAGCCCCAGCATTTT; j_call: TRBJ1-5; d_call: TRBD1; v_call: TRBV5-6; clone_size: .
cdr3_aa: CASTGLLETQYF; cdr3_nt: TGCGCCAGCACCGGGTTGTTAGAGACCCAGTACTTC; j_call: TRBJ2-5; d_call: .; v_call: TRBV5-1; clone_size: .
cdr3_aa: CASSYRNTEAFF; cdr3_nt: TGTGCCAGTAGTTACAGGAACACTGAAGCTTTCTTT; j_call: TRBJ1-1; d_call: .; v_call: TRBV19; clone_size: .
cdr3_aa: CSVASANTGELFF; cdr3_nt: TGCAGCGTTGCCTCAGCGAACACCGGGGAGCTGTTTTTT; j_call: TRBJ2-2; d_call: .; v_call: TRBV29-1; clone_size: .